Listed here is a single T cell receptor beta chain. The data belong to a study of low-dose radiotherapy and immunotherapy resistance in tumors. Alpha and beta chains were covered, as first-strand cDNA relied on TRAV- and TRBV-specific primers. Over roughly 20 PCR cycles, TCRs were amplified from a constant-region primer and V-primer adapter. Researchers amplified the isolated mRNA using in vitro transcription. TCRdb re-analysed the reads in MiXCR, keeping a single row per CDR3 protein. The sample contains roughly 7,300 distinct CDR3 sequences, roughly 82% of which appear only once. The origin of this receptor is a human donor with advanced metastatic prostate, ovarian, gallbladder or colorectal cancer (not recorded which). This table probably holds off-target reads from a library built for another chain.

CDR3: CASSQTGGVQPQHF. The CDR3, as DNA: TGTGCCAGTAGCCAAACAGGAGGAGTTCAGCCCCAGCATTTT. V is TRBV19 and J is TRBJ1-5; D possibly corresponds to TRBD1 (5 bases). Trimming stripped 6 bases from V and 6 bases from J, with 15 bases between. The length of the CDR3 is 14 residues. Germline CDR1 reads LNHDA; CDR2 reads SQIVND (reference sequence).